The source of this TCR beta chain is a study of blood T cell repertoires in COVID-19. Study context: There were acute and convalescent COVID-19 samples, and they came from the United States, Italy and Spain. Sources were T cells, B-cell-depleted T cells, or PBMCs; the material itself was cDNA or gDNA.

The CDR3 consists of 14 residues. Losses at the gene ends were 6 bases for V and 8 bases for J; bases not matched to a gene: 9. Per germline, CDR1 SGHTS and CDR2 YDEGEE. Sequenced by immunoSEQ multiplex PCR; TCRdb stores in-frame clones only, minus some. The sample lists 210,000 or so clones; 75% to 90% were seen once. Sequences were obtained from peripheral blood. This chain links TRBV5-8 with TRBJ1-4; 8 bases line up with TRBD1. This sequence originates from a young man with COVID-19, enrolled during active disease. DNA of the CDR3: TGTGCCAGCAACCCAACAGGGGGGCTCGAAAAACTGTTTTTT. Translation gives CASNPTGGLEKLFF.